This T cell receptor beta chain was identified in a study of shared clonotypes between healthy human individuals. V lost 4 bases to trimming and J lost 5 bases, with 13 bases between them. Looked up from germline, CDR1 is SGHRS and CDR2 is YFSETQ. This CDR3 spans 13 amino acids. Each subset's genomic DNA was split evenly across several immunoSEQ plates. Authors' methods: Filtering differed for immunoSEQ, which gave only junction sequences without quality scores. The method was immunoSEQ multiplex PCR; TCRdb's version includes in-frame clones alone and lacks a portion of them. V, J and clone size derive from that table, while D and trimming were established from the DNA sequence. In the table there are about 960,000 clones, 70% to 85% of which are singletons. Memory CD4+ cells were the fraction left after CD45RA+ naive selection.

The TCR comes from a man aged 18 to 35 in good health. The sample comprised memory CD4+ T cells sorted from blood. Subset meaning: CD45RA-negative fraction. The V call is TRBV5-1, the J call TRBJ2-7; D gene uncertain. The CDR3 here is CASSTPASDEQYF. CDR3 sequence (DNA): TGCGCCAGCAGCACCCCGGCGAGCGACGAGCAGTACTTC.